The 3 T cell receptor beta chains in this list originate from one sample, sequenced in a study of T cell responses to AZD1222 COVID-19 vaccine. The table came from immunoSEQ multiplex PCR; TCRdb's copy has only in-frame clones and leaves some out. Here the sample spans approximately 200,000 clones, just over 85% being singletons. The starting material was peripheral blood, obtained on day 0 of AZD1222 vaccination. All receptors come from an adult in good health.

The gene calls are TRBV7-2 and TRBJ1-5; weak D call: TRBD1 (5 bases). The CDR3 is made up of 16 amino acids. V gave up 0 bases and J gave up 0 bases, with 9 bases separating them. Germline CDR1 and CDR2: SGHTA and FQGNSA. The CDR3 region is CASSLASRDSNQPQHF. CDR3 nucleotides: TGTGCCAGCAGCTTAGCCTCCAGGGATAGCAATCAGCCCCAGCATTTT.

CDR3: CASSGLAGLKETQYF. CDR3 sequence (DNA): TGTGCCAGCAGCGGACTAGCGGGTTTAAAAGAGACCCAGTACTTC. The chain carries TRBV5-4 and TRBJ2-5; 11 nucleotides agree with TRBD2. Germline CDR1 and CDR2: SGHNT and YYREEE (reference sequence). The CDR3 has 15 amino acids. V gave up 4 bases and J gave up 3 bases; unmatched junction bases: 5.

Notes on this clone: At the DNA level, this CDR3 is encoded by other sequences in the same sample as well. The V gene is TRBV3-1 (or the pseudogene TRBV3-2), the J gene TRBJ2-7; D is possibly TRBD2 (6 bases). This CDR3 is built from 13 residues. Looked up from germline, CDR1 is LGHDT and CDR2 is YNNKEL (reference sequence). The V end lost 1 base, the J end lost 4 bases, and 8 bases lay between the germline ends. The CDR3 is CASSQGGAYEQYF. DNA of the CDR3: TGTGCCAGCAGCCAAGGCGGGGCGTACGAGCAGTACTTC.